What follows are 5 T cell receptor beta chains derived from one specimen sequenced in a study of OX40 agonist ivuxolimab in advanced cancers. The repertoire was sequenced with immunoSEQ multiplex PCR; TCRdb's copy has only in-frame clones and lacks some. This table holds tens of thousands of clones, 90% found once. Source: CD4+ or CD8+ T cells sorted from blood, taken in a trial of the OX40 agonist ivuxolimab. These receptors originate from an adult with an advanced solid tumor such as melanoma, head and neck, liver or kidney cancer.

The J gene is TRBJ1-1, the V gene TRBV6-6, with D maybe TRBD1 (5 bases). This CDR3 has 14 residues. The ends were cut back, 0 bases at V and 11 bases at J, with 16 bases in the middle. CDR1 MNHNY and CDR2 SVGAGI come from the germline V gene (reference sequence). CDR3 sequence: CASSYSGEQTLAFF. In DNA, the CDR3 is TGTGCCAGCAGTTACTCGGGGGAACAAACGCTGGCTTTCTTT.

CDR3 region: CSVEERVSGRETQYF. CDR3 in DNA: TGCAGCGTTGAAGAAAGGGTTTCAGGTCGAGAGACCCAGTACTTC. The J gene is TRBJ2-5, the V gene TRBV29-1; D ambiguous. This CDR3 has 15 amino acids. The germline gives CDR1 SQVTM, CDR2 ANQGSEA. Trimming took 0 bases from V and 4 from J, leaving 15 bases between them.

The chain employs TRBV6-6 and TRBJ2-7; D is ambiguous. CDR1 is MNHNY and CDR2 is SVGAGI in the germline V gene (reference sequence). The CDR3 length is 11 residues. Trimming shortened V by 7 bases and J by 5 bases, and 9 bases separated the two germline ends. Here the CDR3 reads CASTPGDEQYF. The CDR3, as DNA: TGTGCCAGCACCCCAGGCGACGAGCAGTACTTC.

The V gene is TRBV27, the J gene TRBJ2-1; 11 positions agree with TRBD2. CDR1 is MNHEY, CDR2 SMNVEV, per germline (reference sequence). J lost 6 bases, V lost 5 bases, and 21 bases had no gene match. The CDR3 spans 20 residues. CDR3 sequence (DNA): TGTGCCAGCAGTCCCCGGGACAGACCTCCTGGGACTAGCGGCTTCAATGAGCAGTTCTTC. Translated, it gives CASSPRDRPPGTSGFNEQFF.

In its sample, this clone is medium-sized. The CDR3 DNA sequence: TGTGCCAGCAGCGTAGTCCAGTACGGCGAGCAGTACTTC. It codes for CASSVVQYGEQYF. The chain uses TRBV9 and TRBJ2-7; no definite D call. V lost 0 bases and J lost 6, with 10 bases in between. Germline values: CDR1 SGDLS, CDR2 YYNGEE. The CDR3 loop spans 13 amino acids.